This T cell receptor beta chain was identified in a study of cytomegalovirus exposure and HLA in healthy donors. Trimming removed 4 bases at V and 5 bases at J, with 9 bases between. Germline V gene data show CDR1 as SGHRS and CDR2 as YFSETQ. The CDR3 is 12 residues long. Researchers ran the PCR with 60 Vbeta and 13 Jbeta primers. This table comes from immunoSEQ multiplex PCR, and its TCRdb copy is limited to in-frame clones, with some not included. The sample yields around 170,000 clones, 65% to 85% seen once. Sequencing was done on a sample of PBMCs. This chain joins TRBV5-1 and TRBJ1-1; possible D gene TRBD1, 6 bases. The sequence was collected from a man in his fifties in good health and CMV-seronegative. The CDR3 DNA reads TGCGCCAGCAGCCCTACAGGGACTGAAGCTTTCTTT. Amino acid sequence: CASSPTGTEAFF.